This TCR beta chain was captured by sequencing in a study of T cells in Graves' hyperthyroidism and ophthalmopathy. This clonotype has a count of ten or more. The investigators amplified TCR beta CDR3 regions from RNA transcripts. A first-round RT-PCR of the TCR CDR3 used the HTBI primer set. TCRdb re-derived calls from the multiplex PCR reads in MiXCR, one entry per CDR3 protein. The table has hundreds of thousands of distinct CDR3 sequences, over 12% seen once. This receptor was taken from a woman aged 40-49 years with Graves' ophthalmopathy. The specimen was blood.

Written as DNA, the CDR3 is TGTGCCAGCAGCGTAGAGGTAGCGGGAGGGTCAGTCACCCAGTACTTC. Amino acid sequence: CASSVEVAGGSVTQYF. This rearrangement joins TRBV9 to TRBJ2-5; 11 positions agree with TRBD2. CDR3 length: 16 residues. Germline V lookup: CDR1 SGDLS, CDR2 YYNGEE. The V and J ends lost 0 bases and 8 bases, in that order; junction bases with no gene match: 9.